The 26 T cell receptor beta chains given below trace back to one sample, sequenced in a study of regulatory T cells in long-lasting Graves disease. Libraries of TCR beta came from iRepertoire HTBI primers plus Arm-PCR of CDR3 regions. TCRdb reanalysed the multiplex PCR reads using MiXCR and keeps one entry per CDR3 protein. This repertoire shows approximately 400,000 distinct CDR3 sequences, around 21% found once; its top ten account for less than 25%. Time point defined: persistent/refractory GD, antithyroid drugs over 5 years with positive TRAb. From PBMCs, RNA was extracted and then used to make the TCR library. The specimen was peripheral blood mononuclear cells (PBMCs), collected when the disease was refractory, from a patient treated with antithyroid drugs. Every receptor here comes from a female donor with Graves disease.

The rearrangement joins TRBV5-4 to TRBJ2-5; 14 nucleotides agree with TRBD2. Germline CDR1 SGHNT, CDR2 YYREEE (reference sequence). The CDR3 sequence is 18 residues long. J gave up 5 bases and V 4 bases, and 13 bases lay outside the gene matches. CDR3 bases: TGTGCCAGCAGCCAGGGGACTAGCGGGAGAATCAGGGGGGAGACCCAGTACTTC. Amino acids: CASSQGTSGRIRGETQYF.

This clonotype was detected a few times. The DNA of the CDR3 is TGTGCCAGCAGTGTCCGGGACAGGCCTTCCTACGAGCAGTACTTC. Protein product: CASSVRDRPSYEQYF. The gene calls are TRBV28 and TRBJ2-7; 8 nucleotides match TRBD1. V lost 5 bases to trimming and J lost 1 base; unmatched junction nucleotides: 7. In germline, CDR1 is MDHEN, CDR2 SYDVKM. The CDR3 sequence is 15 residues long. The whole variable domain, filled in from reference TRBV28 and TRBJ2-7, reads DVKVTQSSRYLVKRTGEKVFLECVQDMDHENMFWYRQDPGLGLRLIYFSYDVKMKEKGDIPEGYSVSREKKERFSLILESASTNQTSMYLCASSVRDRPSYEQYFGPGTRLTVT.

The chain recombines TRBV19 with TRBJ1-2; D is uncertain. Per the germline V gene, CDR1 is LNHDA and CDR2 is SQIVND (reference sequence). CDR3 length equals 12 residues. CDR3 protein: CGSKGFDYGYTF. In DNA, the CDR3 is TGTGGATCTAAGGGATTCGACTATGGCTACACCTTC.

This clonotype was seen ten or more times. The V and J genes are TRBV7-8 and TRBJ1-6; no firm D call. The CDR3 contains 15 residues. Germline CDR1 reads SGHVS; CDR2 reads FQNEAQ. Trimming pared 5 bases from V and 3 bases from J, leaving 11 bases between. The CDR3 reads CASSTVGSYNSPLHF. CDR3 sequence (DNA): TGTGCCAGCAGCACGGTGGGCAGCTATAATTCACCCCTCCACTTT.

V is TRBV27 and J is TRBJ2-3; D gene ambiguous. CDR1 and CDR2 (germline): MNHEY, SMNVEV (reference sequence). Between the trimmed V and J ends, which lost 5 bases and 0 bases, there was a span of 9 bases. The CDR3 length is 14 residues. For the CDR3, the DNA is TGTGCCAGCAGTCTAAGTTATAGCACAGATACGCAGTATTTT. Translating gives CASSLSYSTDTQYF.

This clonotype occurred a few times. The V call is TRBV7-2, the J call TRBJ2-7; 10 positions match TRBD1. The CDR3 extends over 14 amino acids. After removal of 8 bases from V and 6 bases from J, the junction contained 10 bases not matched to a gene. Per the germline V gene, CDR1 is SGHTA and CDR2 is FQGNSA. In DNA form, the CDR3 reads TGTGCCAGCCTTTGGGGGACAGGGGTTGGCGAGCAGTACTTC. It encodes CASLWGTGVGEQYF.

The chain carries TRBV7-9 and TRBJ2-2; 10 nucleotides align to TRBD2. The V gene end was trimmed by 2 bases and the J gene end by 1 base; junction bases not matched to a gene: 4. The CDR3 totals 17 residues. Germline V gene data show CDR1 as SEHNR and CDR2 as FQNEAQ (reference sequence). Here the CDR3 reads CASSLPWTSGNTGELFF. DNA of the CDR3: TGTGCCAGCAGCTTACCCTGGACTAGCGGGAACACCGGGGAGCTGTTTTTT. Filled out from reference TRBV7-9 and TRBJ2-2, the complete variable domain reads DTGVSQNPRHKITKRGQNVTFRCDPISEHNRLYWYRQTLGQGPEFLTYFQNEAQLEKSRLLSDRFSAERPKGSFSTLEIQRTEQGDSAMYLCASSLPWTSGNTGELFFGEGSRLTVL.

In its sample, this clonotype was seen many times. This sequence joins TRBV4-1 and TRBJ1-1, with D uncertain. Between the trimmed V and J ends, which lost 1 base and 3 bases, there was a span of 12 bases. This CDR3 is 15 amino acids long. From germline, CDR1 is MGHRA and CDR2 YSYEKL. CDR3 amino acids: CASSQGFTDHTEAFF. The CDR3 DNA follows: TGCGCCAGCAGCCAAGGTTTCACGGACCACACTGAAGCTTTCTTT.

This clonotype was seen at least ten times. The gene calls are TRBV28 and TRBJ1-2; 8 positions match TRBD1. J lost 8 bases, V lost 1 base, and 15 bases had no gene match. CDR1 is MDHEN and CDR2 is SYDVKM in the germline V gene. This CDR3 is 17 amino acids long. CDR3 in DNA: TGTGCCAGCAGTTTATTGGTGGCAGGGGGCGCCCCCGGGGGCTACACCTTC. As protein: CASSLLVAGGAPGGYTF.

This clonotype has just a few counts. In DNA form, the CDR3 reads TGTGCCTGGGAGGCAGGGAATGATCAGCCCCAGCATTTT. This gives the protein CAWEAGNDQPQHF. This chain connects TRBV30 to TRBJ1-5; D perhaps matches TRBD1 (5 bases). This CDR3 has 13 residues. The germline gives CDR1 GTSNPN, CDR2 SVGIG (reference sequence). Trimming shortened V by 5 bases and J by 5 bases, and 13 bases separated the two germline ends.

This clonotype was seen many times. The rearrangement joins TRBV28 to TRBJ2-5, with D perhaps TRBD1 or TRBD2 (5 bases each). The germline gives CDR1 MDHEN, CDR2 SYDVKM. The germline V and J ends were trimmed by 3 bases and 0 bases, with 11 bases remaining between them. The CDR3 loop spans 15 amino acids. The CDR3 sequence: CASSFGWGYQETQYF. The CDR3 coding sequence is TGTGCCAGCAGTTTCGGTTGGGGGTACCAAGAGACCCAGTACTTC.

This chain joins TRBV19 and TRBJ1-5, with a possible D match to TRBD1 (6 bases). The CDR3 is 15 residues long. Trimming took off 2 bases at V and 1 base at J, with 9 bases between the two ends. CDR1 is LNHDA and CDR2 is SQIVND in the germline V gene (reference sequence). The CDR3: CASSIPGESNQPQHF. Written as DNA, the CDR3 is TGTGCCAGTAGTATACCAGGGGAAAGCAATCAGCCCCAGCATTTT.

This clonotype was picked up many times. The rearrangement joins TRBV3-1 to TRBJ1-5; D is unresolved. CDR3 size: 15 residues. CDR1 LGHDT and CDR2 YNNKEL come from the germline V gene (reference sequence). Between the trimmed V and J ends, which lost 5 bases and 0 bases, there was a span of 11 bases. Here the CDR3 DNA reads TGTGCCAGCAGCGTTGGACTTCTTAGCAATCAGCCCCAGCATTTT. This codes for CASSVGLLSNQPQHF.

In regard to this clonotype: One base away lies a much larger clone, so this may be a sequencing read error. V usage is TRBV27 and J usage is TRBJ1-2; TRBD1 agrees at 9 bases. Germline-derived CDR1 and CDR2 are MNHEY and SMNVEV (reference sequence). This CDR3 contains 15 residues. The V segment lost 7 bases and the J segment 6 bases; nucleotides outside the gene matches: 12. This CDR3 is CASNFEGQGWDGYTF. DNA for the CDR3: TGTGCCAGCAATTTCGAGGGACAGGGATGGGATGGCTACACCTTC.

The genes are TRBV6-1 and TRBJ1-4; 9 nucleotides line up with TRBD1. Germline V lookup: CDR1 MNHNS, CDR2 SASEGT. The CDR3 sequence is 15 residues long. Germline trimming cut 6 bases from V and 5 bases from J; bases unmatched to any gene: 7. The CDR3 bases are TGTGCCAGCAGACCGGACAGGGGACTGAATGAAAAACTGTTTTTT. This gives the protein CASRPDRGLNEKLFF.

This clonotype appeared a few times. The V call is TRBV20-1, the J call TRBJ1-1; D remains ambiguous. Germline-derived CDR1 and CDR2 are DFQATT and SNEGSKA (reference sequence). V gave up 1 base and J gave up 1 base, with 4 bases separating them. The CDR3 has 12 amino acids. The CDR3 here is CSARVQNTEAFF. The CDR3 bases are TGCAGTGCTAGAGTTCAGAACACTGAAGCTTTCTTT.

The J gene is TRBJ1-1, the V gene TRBV30, with 8 bases that match TRBD1. With V trimmed by 0 bases and J by 8 bases, 20 bases remained unmatched. The CDR3 length is 18 residues. Germline-derived CDR1 and CDR2 are GTSNPN and SVGIG (reference sequence). The CDR3 loop reads CAWSVPLAGGGIVQEAFF. CDR3 DNA: TGTGCCTGGAGTGTGCCCCTGGCAGGGGGCGGGATAGTGCAAGAAGCTTTCTTT.

This chain uses TRBV28 with TRBJ1-3; no clear D gene. The CDR3 sequence is 12 residues long. Trimming removed 9 bases from V and 2 bases from J, with 8 bases in between. Looked up from germline, CDR1 is MDHEN and CDR2 is SYDVKM. The CDR3 loop is CASAEAGNTIYF. CDR3 DNA sequence: TGTGCCAGTGCGGAGGCTGGAAACACCATATATTTT.

This clonotype has at least ten counts. This chain connects TRBV7-9 to TRBJ1-1; possible D gene TRBD1, 6 bases. This CDR3 is 12 amino acids long. Germline V lookup: CDR1 SEHNR, CDR2 FQNEAQ (reference sequence). V gave up 5 bases and J gave up 3 bases, with 7 bases separating them. The chain's CDR3 is CASSPGDTEAFF. The CDR3 nucleotides read TGTGCCAGCAGCCCAGGGGACACTGAAGCTTTCTTT.

Worth noting for this clonotype: The CDR3 carries no conserved terminal phenylalanine or tryptophan, so it likely arises from a read error. The V gene is TRBV7-2, the J gene TRBJ1-1; no reliable D call. V lost 6 bases and J 1 base, leaving 12 bases between the germline ends. This CDR3 is 14 amino acids long. Germline lookup yields CDR1 SGHTA and CDR2 FQGNSA. The CDR3 DNA is TGTGCCAGCAGGATGCCCCGCCAGAACACTGAAGCTTTCTCT. Its protein is CASRMPRQNTEAFS.

In its sample, this clonotype was seen many times. This chain uses TRBV2 with TRBJ1-5; D is perhaps TRBD1 (5 bases). Germline CDR1 SNHLY, CDR2 FYNNEI. This CDR3 has 15 residues. Trimming stripped 5 bases from V and 4 bases from J, with 15 bases between. CDR3 sequence reads: CASSPLGQQNQPQHF. The CDR3 region has the DNA TGTGCCAGCAGTCCCCTGGGGCAGCAAAATCAGCCCCAGCATTTT.

In this sample, this clonotype turned up many times. The chain recombines TRBV6-2 or TRBV6-3 with TRBJ1-2; weak D call: TRBD1 (6 bases). There are 14 residues in the CDR3. Trimming left V 7 bases short and J 6 bases short, with 18 bases between. The V gene's germline CDR1 is MNHEY and CDR2 SVGEGT. CDR3: CASTNSIRQDGYTF. CDR3 sequence (DNA): TGTGCCAGCACTAACTCGATTCGACAGGATGGCTACACCTTC.

The genes are TRBV12-3 or TRBV12-4 and TRBJ2-2; 8 bases align to TRBD2. The trim removed 8 bases at V and 2 bases at J, leaving 7 bases unmatched. CDR3 size: 15 residues. For the CDR3, the DNA is TGTGCCAGCCACTTCACTAGCGGCAACACCGGGGAGCTGTTTTTT. This encodes CASHFTSGNTGELFF.

The gene calls are TRBV7-8 and TRBJ1-1; D gene ambiguous. This CDR3 is 14 amino acids long. V dropped 0 bases and J dropped 5 bases, with 10 bases sitting between them. Germline V gene lookup returns CDR1 SGHVS and CDR2 FQNEAQ. CDR3 residues: CASSLATSGTEAFF. The CDR3 DNA sequence: TGTGCCAGCAGCTTAGCTACTTCGGGTACTGAAGCTTTCTTT.

Comment on this clonotype: As the CDR3 is not closed by the conserved phenylalanine or tryptophan, this likely results from a read error. The J gene is TRBJ2-5, the V gene TRBV19, with D hard to call. Per germline, CDR1 LNHDA and CDR2 SQIVND (reference sequence). The V end was cut by 10 bases, the J end by 2 bases, with 11 bases between. This CDR3 has 12 residues. The CDR3 spells CAIPSPQETQYL. The DNA of the CDR3 is TGTGCCATACCCTCCCCTCAAGAGACCCAGTACCTC.

This clonotype was seen many times. The rearrangement joins TRBV15 to TRBJ2-7, with a weak D call TRBD2 (6 bases). The germline V gene encodes CDR1 LNHNV and CDR2 YYDKDF (reference sequence). CDR3 length: 14 residues. V was trimmed by 1 base and J by 0 bases, leaving 7 bases between them. This chain's CDR3 is CATSRASDSYEQYF. The DNA of the CDR3 is TGTGCCACCAGCAGAGCTAGCGACTCCTACGAGCAGTACTTC.